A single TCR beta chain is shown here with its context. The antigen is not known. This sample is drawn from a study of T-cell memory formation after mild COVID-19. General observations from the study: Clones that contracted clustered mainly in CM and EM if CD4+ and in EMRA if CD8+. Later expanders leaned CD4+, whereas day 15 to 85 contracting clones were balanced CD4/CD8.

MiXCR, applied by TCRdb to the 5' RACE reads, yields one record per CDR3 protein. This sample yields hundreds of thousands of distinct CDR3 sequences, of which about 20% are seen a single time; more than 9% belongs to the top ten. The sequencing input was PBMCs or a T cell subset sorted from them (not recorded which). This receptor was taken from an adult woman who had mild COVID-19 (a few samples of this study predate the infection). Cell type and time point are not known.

CDR3 sequence reads: CASGGGGINQPQHF. CDR3 in DNA: TGTGCTTCAGGGGGCGGAGGTATCAATCAGCCCCAGCATTTT. The gene calls are TRBV12-5 and TRBJ1-5; 8 bases are shared with TRBD1. Germline loops: CDR1 LGHNT, CDR2 FRNRAP. The CDR3 length is 14 residues. V lost 11 bases and J lost 3; bases outside the gene matches: 9. The whole variable domain, remainder taken from reference TRBV12-5 and TRBJ1-5, is DARVTQTPRHKVTEMGQEVTMRCQPILGHNTVFWYRQTMMQGLELLAYFRNRAPLDDSGMPKDRFSAEMPDATLATLKIQPSEPRDSAVYFCASGGGGINQPQHFGDGTRLSIL.